The T cell receptor (beta chain) described here comes from a study of shared clonotypes between healthy human individuals. CDR1 and CDR2 (germline): PRHDT, FYEKMQ (reference sequence). Trimming cost V 4 bases and J 0 bases, with 13 bases left between them. This CDR3 contains 15 residues. The protocol was immunoSEQ multiplex PCR, while the TCRdb copy is restricted to in-frame clones and leaves out a portion. The sample has approximately 2.3 million clones; over 85% are singletons. Sequencing input: naive CD4+ T cells from PBMCs. Subset noted: CD45RA+ positively selected. This TCR came from a man aged 18 to 35 in good health. Some clones in this sample may be carry-over from other donors' samples. The chain employs TRBV13 and TRBJ2-7, with D perhaps matching TRBD1 (5 bases). This CDR3 reads CASSSSGYNSYEQYF. For the CDR3, the DNA is TGTGCCAGCAGCTCGTCAGGGTATAACTCCTACGAGCAGTACTTC. The variable domain in full, with the rest retrieved from reference TRBV13 and TRBJ2-7, is AAGVIQSPRHLIKEKRETATLKCYPIPRHDTVYWYQQGPGQDPQFLISFYEKMQSDKGSIPDRFSAQQFSDYHSELNMSSLELGDSALYFCASSSSGYNSYEQYFGPGTRLTVT.